This TCR beta chain was observed in a study of shared clonotypes between healthy human individuals (dated by TCRdb to the early 2020s). In the study overall: The cohort included a few men and a couple of women between 18 and 49 years of age. For each donor, CD4 naive and CD4 memory were each given three plates, CD8 naive was given two plates, and CD8 memory was given one plate. The study deeply sequenced blood TCR repertoires of five healthy adults to estimate repertoire size and the extent of clonotype sharing between individuals. To increase sequencing depth and limit assay-specific biases, TCR repertoire library preparation and sequencing were carried out by different laboratories using diverse techniques. Leukapheresis yielded between about 0.85 and 9 billion PBMCs per donor. What the research found in general, with its limitations: Pairwise subsampling indicated that sequencing depth was expected to affect the degree of clonotype sharing among donors. Because the study included only a small number of donors, the genetic and exposure-history diversity represented was limited. Approximately 5% of naive CD4, 3.5% of naive CD8, 2.3% of memory CD4, and more than 0.35% of memory CD8 clonotypes were shared across several donors. Compared with non-shared clonotypes, the clonotypes found in all four sorted-subset donors had higher generation probabilities. Even with the large sequencing depth, rarefaction of the sorted-subset datasets indicated that sequencing was incomplete. Larger estimated clonotype richness was generally found for naive subsets than for memory subsets. Sampling was restricted to blood, and TCR repertoires in tissues likely differ from the TCR repertoires found in blood.

TCR CDR3 regions were amplified from genomic DNA by multiplex PCR using the deep immunoSEQ assay. For each cell subset, the extracted genomic DNA was distributed evenly across all wells of several immunoSEQ 96-well plates, and each plate served as one replicate. Each replicate PCR for sorted subsets received roughly 0.2 ug genomic DNA, equal to about 30,000 T cell genomes. The purified libraries were quantified using a Qubit 3.0 fluorometer, sized with a Bioanalyzer 2100, and then quantified again using the KAPA Library Quantification kit. Each immunoSEQ 96-well plate was sequenced on its own single-read 150-cycle Illumina NextSeq 550 flow cell. As for the authors' bioinformatics: Because the immunoSEQ output held only junctional sequences and lacked quality scores, the filtering could not match the filtering applied to full-length reads. To assign V/J genes and CDR3, sequences were annotated against IMGT germline references using PyIR, a Python wrapper for IgBLAST v1.9. Reads were removed for weak V/J assignments (E-value above 1e-6), missing CDR3, stop codons, out-of-frame junctions, or ambiguous translated residues. V3J clonotypes were defined by identical inferred V gene, J gene, and CDR3 amino acid sequence. The percentage overlap between two repertoires was calculated by dividing the number of shared unique clonotypes by the size of the smaller repertoire. Repertoire richness was assessed with RTK rarefaction, the Chao1 estimator, and Recon v2.1 estimates of unobserved clonotypes. Generation probabilities for all TCRbeta clonotypes obtained by the gDNA method from a handful of donors were computed using OLGA. In its TCRdb copy, this immuneACCESS table keeps in-frame sequences only and misses some clones. Where compared with another copy, unresolved V genes explain less than half of these, and the others have no known cause. Clone size and the V and J calls come from that table; the DNA yielded D and trimming. In all, the sample holds 2,500,000 or so clones, and approximately 90% of those were seen once. The ten largest make up 0.37% of the sample.

In its sample, this clone was seen a few times. This receptor's antigen is unknown. Base qualities are missing; no much larger clone stands one base away. This specimen includes other DNA sequences encoding the same CDR3. The donors were healthy, HIV-negative adults with no recently reported acute infections or vaccinations. Only Caucasian adults living in Nashville, Tennessee, USA were represented among the donors. Magnetic negative selection was used to enrich CD4+ T cells, after which naive cells were positively selected on CD45RA and the negative fraction became the memory subset. Blood was collected by leukapheresis, and PBMCs were isolated by Ficoll-Histopaque density gradient centrifugation and then cryopreserved in liquid nitrogen vapor phase. Analytical flow cytometry was used to check the purity and quantity of each magnetically sorted T cell population. Genomic DNA was isolated from each sorted fraction and quantified by UV absorbance on a Nanodrop 2000c.

The TCR was taken from a man aged 18 to 29 in good health. Some clones in this sample may be carry-over from other donors' samples. The sample comprised naive CD4+ T cells from PBMCs. The cell subset or site label of this sample denotes: CD45RA+ positively selected.

The CDR3 reads as follows: CASSLGQVNTEAFF. Read as DNA, the sequence is TGCGCCAGCAGCTTGGGACAGGTGAACACTGAAGCTTTCTTT. The V and J genes are TRBV5-1 and TRBJ1-1, with a tentative D gene TRBD1 over 6 matching bases. V and J lose 0 bases and 0 bases, and a span of 6 bases separates them. The germline V gene gives CDR1 as SGHRS and CDR2 as YFSETQ. From the cysteine through the phenylalanine, the CDR3 covers 14 amino acids. Just CDR3 DNA is preserved here, 42 bases in frame from base 1.